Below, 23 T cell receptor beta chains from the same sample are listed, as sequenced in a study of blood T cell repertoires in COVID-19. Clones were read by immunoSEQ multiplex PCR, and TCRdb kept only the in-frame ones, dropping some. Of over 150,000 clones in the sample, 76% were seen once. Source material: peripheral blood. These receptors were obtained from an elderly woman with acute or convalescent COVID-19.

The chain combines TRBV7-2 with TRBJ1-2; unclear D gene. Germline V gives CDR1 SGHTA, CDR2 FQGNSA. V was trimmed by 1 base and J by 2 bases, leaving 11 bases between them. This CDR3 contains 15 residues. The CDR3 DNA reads TGTGCCAGCAGCTTAGATCACACCCCAAACTATGGCTACACCTTC. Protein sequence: CASSLDHTPNYGYTF.

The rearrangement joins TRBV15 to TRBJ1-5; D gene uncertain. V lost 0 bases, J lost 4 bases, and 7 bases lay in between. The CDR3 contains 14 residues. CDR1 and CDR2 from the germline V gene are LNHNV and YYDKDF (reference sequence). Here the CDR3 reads CATSRDYINQPQHF. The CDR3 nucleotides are TGTGCCACCAGCAGAGATTACATAAATCAGCCCCAGCATTTT.

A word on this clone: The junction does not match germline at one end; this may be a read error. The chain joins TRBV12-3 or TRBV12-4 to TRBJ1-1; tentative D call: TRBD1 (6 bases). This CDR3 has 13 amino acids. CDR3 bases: TGTGCTAGCAGCCATCAGGGGCACACTGAAGCTTTCTTT. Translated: CASSHQGHTEAFF.

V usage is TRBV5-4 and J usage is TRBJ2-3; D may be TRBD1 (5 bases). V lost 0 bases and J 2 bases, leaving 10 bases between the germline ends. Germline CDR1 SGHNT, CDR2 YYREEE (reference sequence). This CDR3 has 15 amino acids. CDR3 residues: CASSLEPTATDTQYF. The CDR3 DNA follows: TGTGCCAGCAGCTTGGAACCGACAGCCACAGATACGCAGTATTTT.

The CDR3 protein is CASSSLPQGPGNTIYF. CDR3 coding DNA: TGCGCCAGCAGCTCCCTTCCACAGGGCCCTGGAAACACCATATATTTT. This chain joins TRBV5-1 and TRBJ1-3, with a tentative D call TRBD1 (6 bases). V gave up 3 bases and J gave up 2 bases, with 15 bases separating them. The CDR3 runs to 16 residues. Germline-derived CDR1 and CDR2 are SGHRS and YFSETQ.

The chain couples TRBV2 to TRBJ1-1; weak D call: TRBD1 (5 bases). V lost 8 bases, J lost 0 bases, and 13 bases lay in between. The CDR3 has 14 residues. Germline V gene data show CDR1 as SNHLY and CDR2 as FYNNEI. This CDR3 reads CASRVDSLNTEAFF. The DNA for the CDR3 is TGTGCCAGCCGCGTCGACAGCCTGAACACTGAAGCTTTCTTT.

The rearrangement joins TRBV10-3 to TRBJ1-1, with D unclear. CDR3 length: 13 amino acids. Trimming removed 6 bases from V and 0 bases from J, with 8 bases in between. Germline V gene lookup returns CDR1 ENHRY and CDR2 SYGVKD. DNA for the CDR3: TGTGCCATCAGGGGCCCTCTGAACACTGAAGCTTTCTTT. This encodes CAIRGPLNTEAFF.

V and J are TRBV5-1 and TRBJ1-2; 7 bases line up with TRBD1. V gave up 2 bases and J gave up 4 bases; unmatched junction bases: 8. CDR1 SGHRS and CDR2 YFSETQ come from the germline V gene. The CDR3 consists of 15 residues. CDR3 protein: CASSFSPGGSYGYTF. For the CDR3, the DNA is TGCGCCAGCAGCTTTTCCCCAGGGGGTTCCTATGGCTACACCTTC.

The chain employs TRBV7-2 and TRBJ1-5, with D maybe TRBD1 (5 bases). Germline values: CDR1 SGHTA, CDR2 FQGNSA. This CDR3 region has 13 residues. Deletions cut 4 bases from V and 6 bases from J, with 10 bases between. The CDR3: CASSSTGTQPQHF. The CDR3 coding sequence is TGTGCCAGCAGCTCTACAGGCACTCAGCCCCAGCATTTT.

In DNA, the CDR3 is TGTGCCAGCAGGGGACTAGGTGGGCCCTATGGCTACACCTTC. Its translation: CASRGLGGPYGYTF. The chain joins TRBV6-6 to TRBJ1-2; tentative D call: TRBD1 (5 bases). V was pared by 6 bases and J by 4 bases, with 15 bases between. There are 14 residues in the CDR3. Per germline, CDR1 MNHNY and CDR2 SVGAGI (reference sequence).

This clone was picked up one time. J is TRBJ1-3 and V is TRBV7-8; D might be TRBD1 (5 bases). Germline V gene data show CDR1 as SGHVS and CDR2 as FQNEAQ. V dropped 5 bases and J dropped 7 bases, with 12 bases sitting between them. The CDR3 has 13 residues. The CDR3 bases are TGTGCCAGCAGCGCGGACCGGGGGAACACCATATATTTT. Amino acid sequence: CASSADRGNTIYF.

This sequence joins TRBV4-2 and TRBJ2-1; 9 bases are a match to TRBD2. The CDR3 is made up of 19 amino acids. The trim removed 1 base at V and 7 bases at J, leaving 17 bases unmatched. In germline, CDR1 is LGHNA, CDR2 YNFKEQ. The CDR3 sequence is CASSQAPLGGSGGKNEQFF. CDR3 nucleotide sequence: TGTGCCAGCAGCCAAGCCCCCCTCGGTGGCAGCGGGGGGAAAAATGAGCAGTTCTTC.

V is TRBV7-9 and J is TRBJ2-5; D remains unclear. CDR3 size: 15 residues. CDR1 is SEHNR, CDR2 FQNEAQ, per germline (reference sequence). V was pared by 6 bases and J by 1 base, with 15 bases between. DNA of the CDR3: TGTGCCAGCAGACCCTTATGGGCCCTCCAAGAGACCCAGTACTTC. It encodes CASRPLWALQETQYF.

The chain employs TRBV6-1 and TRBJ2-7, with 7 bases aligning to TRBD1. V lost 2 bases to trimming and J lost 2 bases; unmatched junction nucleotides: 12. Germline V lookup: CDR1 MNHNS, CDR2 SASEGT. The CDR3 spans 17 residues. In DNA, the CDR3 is TGTGCCAGCAGTGAAAGGATAGGGACAGTACCGACCTACGAGCAGTACTTC. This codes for CASSERIGTVPTYEQYF.

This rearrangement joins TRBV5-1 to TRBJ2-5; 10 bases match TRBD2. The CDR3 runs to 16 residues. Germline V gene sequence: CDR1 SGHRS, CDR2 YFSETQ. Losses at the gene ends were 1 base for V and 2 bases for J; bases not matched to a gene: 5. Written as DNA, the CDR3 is TGCGCCAGCAGCTTGAGGCCTAGCGGGGGACAAGAGACCCAGTACTTC. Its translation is CASSLRPSGGQETQYF.

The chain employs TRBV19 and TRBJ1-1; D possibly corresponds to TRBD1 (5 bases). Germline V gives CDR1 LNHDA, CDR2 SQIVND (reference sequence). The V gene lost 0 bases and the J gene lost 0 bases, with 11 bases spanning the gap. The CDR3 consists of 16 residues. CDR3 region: CASSIDGRGMNTEAFF. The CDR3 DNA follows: TGTGCCAGTAGTATAGATGGTCGGGGGATGAACACTGAAGCTTTCTTT.

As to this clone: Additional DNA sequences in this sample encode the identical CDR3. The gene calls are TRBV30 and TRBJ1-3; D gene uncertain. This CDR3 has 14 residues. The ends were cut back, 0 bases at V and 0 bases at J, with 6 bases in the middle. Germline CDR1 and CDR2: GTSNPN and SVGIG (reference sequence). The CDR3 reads CAWSVGFSGNTIYF. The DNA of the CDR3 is TGTGCCTGGAGTGTCGGGTTCTCTGGAAACACCATATATTTT.

DNA of the CDR3: TGTGCCAGCAGTGAACAGGAAGGGAGAACCTATGGCTACACCTTC. Its translation: CASSEQEGRTYGYTF. This chain joins TRBV6-1 and TRBJ1-2, with unresolved D. The germline V and J ends were trimmed by 2 bases and 4 bases, with 14 bases remaining between them. The germline gives CDR1 MNHNS, CDR2 SASEGT. The CDR3 totals 15 residues.

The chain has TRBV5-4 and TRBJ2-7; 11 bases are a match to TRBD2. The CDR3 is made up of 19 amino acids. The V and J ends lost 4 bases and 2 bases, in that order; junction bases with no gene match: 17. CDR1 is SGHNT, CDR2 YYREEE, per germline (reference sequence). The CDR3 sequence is CASSPAAGTSGPTPYEQYF. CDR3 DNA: TGTGCCAGCAGCCCCGCGGCCGGGACTAGCGGCCCGACACCCTACGAGCAGTACTTC.

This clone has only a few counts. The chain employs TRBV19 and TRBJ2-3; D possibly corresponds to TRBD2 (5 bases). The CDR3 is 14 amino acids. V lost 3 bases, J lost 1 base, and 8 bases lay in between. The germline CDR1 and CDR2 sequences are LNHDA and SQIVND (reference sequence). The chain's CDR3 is CASSILGGTDTQYF. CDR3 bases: TGTGCCAGTAGTATCTTGGGAGGCACAGATACGCAGTATTTT.

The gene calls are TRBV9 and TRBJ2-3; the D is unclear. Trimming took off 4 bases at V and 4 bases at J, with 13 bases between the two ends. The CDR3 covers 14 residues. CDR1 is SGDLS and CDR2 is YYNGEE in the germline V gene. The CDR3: CASSTTRAADTQYF. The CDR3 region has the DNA TGTGCCAGCAGCACTACGCGAGCTGCAGATACGCAGTATTTT.

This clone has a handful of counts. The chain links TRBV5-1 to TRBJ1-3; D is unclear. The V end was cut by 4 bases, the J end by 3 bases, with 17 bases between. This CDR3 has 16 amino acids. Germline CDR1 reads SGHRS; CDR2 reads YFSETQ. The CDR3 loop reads CASSPSARVHGNTIYF. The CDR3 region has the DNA TGCGCCAGCAGCCCGTCGGCGAGGGTGCATGGAAACACCATATATTTT.

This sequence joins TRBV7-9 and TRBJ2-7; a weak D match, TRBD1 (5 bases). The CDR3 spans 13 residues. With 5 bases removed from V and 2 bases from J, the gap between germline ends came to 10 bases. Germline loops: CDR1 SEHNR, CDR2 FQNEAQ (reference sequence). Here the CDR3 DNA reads TGTGCCAGCAGCCCAGGGCCCGCCTACGAGCAGTACTTC. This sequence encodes CASSPGPAYEQYF.